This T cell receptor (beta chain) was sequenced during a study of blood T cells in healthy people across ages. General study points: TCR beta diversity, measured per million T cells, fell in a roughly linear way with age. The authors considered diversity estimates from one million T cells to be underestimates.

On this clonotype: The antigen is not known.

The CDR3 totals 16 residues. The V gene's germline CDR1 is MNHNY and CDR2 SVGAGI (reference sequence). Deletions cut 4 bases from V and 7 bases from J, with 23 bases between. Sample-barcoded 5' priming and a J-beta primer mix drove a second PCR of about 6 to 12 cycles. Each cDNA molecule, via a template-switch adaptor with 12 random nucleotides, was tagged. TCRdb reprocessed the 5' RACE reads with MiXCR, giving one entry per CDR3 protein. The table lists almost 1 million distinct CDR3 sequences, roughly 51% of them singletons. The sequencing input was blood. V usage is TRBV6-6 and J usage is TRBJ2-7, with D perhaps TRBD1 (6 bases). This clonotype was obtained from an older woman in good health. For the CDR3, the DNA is TGTGCCAGCAGTTCAGCAGGGGACACCCTTGAAGGAGAGCAGTACTTC. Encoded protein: CASSSAGDTLEGEQYF.